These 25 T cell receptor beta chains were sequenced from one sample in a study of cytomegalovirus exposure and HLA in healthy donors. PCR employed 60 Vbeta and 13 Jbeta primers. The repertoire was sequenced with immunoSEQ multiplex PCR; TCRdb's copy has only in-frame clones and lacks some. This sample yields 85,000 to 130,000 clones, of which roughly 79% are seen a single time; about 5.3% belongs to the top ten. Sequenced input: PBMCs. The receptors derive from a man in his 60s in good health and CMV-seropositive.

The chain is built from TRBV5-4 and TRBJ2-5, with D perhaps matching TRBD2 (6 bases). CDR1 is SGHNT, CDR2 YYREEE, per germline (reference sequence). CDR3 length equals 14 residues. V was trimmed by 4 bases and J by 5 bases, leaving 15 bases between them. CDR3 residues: CASSAGLTRETQYF. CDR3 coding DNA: TGTGCCAGCAGCGCAGGACTAACCCGGGAGACCCAGTACTTC.

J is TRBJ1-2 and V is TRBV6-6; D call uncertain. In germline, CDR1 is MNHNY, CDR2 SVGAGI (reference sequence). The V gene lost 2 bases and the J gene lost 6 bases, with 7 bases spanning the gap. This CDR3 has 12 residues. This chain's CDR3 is CASSYVGDGYTF. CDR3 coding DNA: TGTGCCAGCAGTTACGTGGGCGATGGCTACACCTTC.

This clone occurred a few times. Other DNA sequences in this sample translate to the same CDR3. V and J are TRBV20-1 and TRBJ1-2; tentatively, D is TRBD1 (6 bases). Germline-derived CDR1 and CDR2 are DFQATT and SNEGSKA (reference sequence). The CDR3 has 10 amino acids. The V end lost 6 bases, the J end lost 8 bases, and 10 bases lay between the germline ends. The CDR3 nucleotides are TGCAGTGCACCAGACAGGGGCTACACCTTC. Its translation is CSAPDRGYTF.

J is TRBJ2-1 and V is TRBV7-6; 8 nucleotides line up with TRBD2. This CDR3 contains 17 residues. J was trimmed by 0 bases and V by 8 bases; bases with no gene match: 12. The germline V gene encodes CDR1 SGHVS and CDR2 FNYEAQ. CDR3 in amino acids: CASLRAGGRSSYNEQFF. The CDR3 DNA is TGTGCCAGCCTCCGGGCGGGGGGCCGCAGCTCCTACAATGAGCAGTTCTTC.

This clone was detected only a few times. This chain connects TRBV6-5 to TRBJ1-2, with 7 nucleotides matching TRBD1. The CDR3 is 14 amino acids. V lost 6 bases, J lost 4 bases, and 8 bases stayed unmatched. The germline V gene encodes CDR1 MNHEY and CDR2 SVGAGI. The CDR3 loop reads CASSRDRLFYGYTF. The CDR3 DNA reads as TGTGCCAGCAGCCGGGACAGACTCTTCTATGGCTACACCTTC.

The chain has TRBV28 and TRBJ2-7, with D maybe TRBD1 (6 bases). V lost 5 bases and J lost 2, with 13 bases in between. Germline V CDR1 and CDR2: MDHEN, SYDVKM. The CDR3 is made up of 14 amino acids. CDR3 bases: TGTGCCAGCAGTGTGCCGGGACACCCCTACGAGCAGTACTTC. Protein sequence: CASSVPGHPYEQYF.

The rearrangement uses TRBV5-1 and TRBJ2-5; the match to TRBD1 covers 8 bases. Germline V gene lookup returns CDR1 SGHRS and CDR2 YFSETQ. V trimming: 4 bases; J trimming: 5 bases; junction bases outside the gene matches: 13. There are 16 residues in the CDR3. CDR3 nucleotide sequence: TGCGCCAGCAGCCTTCGAGGACAGGGAAGCGAGGAGACCCAGTACTTC. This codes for CASSLRGQGSEETQYF.

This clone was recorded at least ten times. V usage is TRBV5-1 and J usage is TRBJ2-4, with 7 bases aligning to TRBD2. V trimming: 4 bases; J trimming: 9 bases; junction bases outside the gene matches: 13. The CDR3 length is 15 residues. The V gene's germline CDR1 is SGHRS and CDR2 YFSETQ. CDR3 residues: CASSPLEASGGIQYF. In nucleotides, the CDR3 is TGCGCCAGCAGCCCCCTCGAGGCATCGGGGGGCATTCAGTACTTC.

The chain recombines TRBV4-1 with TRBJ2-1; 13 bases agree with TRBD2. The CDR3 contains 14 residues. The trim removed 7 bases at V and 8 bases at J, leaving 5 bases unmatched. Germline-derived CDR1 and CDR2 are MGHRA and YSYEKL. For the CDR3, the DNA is TGCGCCAGCAAGAGGACTAGCGGGGGCGATGAGCAGTTCTTC. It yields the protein CASKRTSGGDEQFF.

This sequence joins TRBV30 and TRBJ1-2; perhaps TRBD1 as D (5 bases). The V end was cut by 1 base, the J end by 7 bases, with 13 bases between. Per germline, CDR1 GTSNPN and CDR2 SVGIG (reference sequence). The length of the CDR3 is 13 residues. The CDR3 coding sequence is TGTGCCTGGAGTGAAACGGGGACTGGTGGCTACACCTTC. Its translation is CAWSETGTGGYTF.

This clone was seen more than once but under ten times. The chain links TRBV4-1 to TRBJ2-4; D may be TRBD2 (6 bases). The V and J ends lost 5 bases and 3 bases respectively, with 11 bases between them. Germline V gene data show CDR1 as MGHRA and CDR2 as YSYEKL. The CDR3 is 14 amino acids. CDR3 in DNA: TGCGCCAGCAGCGGACTAAGGCTCAAAAACATTCAGTACTTC. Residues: CASSGLRLKNIQYF.

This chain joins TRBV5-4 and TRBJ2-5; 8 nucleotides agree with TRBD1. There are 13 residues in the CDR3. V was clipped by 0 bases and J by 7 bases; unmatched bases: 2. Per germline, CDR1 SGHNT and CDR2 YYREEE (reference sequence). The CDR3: CASSLDTGGTQYF. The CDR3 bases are TGTGCCAGCAGCTTGGATACAGGGGGGACCCAGTACTTC.

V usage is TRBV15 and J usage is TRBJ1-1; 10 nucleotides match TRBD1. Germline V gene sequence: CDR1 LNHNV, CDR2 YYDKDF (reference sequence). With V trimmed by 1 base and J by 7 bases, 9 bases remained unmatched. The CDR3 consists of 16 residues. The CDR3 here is CATSRAPGQGRSEAFF. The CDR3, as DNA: TGTGCCACCAGCAGAGCCCCGGGACAGGGGCGGAGTGAAGCTTTCTTT.

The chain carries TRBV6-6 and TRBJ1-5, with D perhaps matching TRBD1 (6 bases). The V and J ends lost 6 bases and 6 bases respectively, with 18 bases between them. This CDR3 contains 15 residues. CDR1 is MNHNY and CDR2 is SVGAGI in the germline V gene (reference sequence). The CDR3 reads CASSPGWGQGQPQHF. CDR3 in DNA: TGTGCCAGCAGCCCCGGGTGGGGGCAGGGTCAGCCCCAGCATTTT.

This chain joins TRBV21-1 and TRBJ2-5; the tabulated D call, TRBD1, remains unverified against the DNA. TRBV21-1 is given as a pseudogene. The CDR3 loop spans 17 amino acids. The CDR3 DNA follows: TGTGCCAGCAGCAAGCGAGGCGGTATGACAGACCAAGAGACCCAGTACTTC. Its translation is CASSKRGGMTDQETQYF.

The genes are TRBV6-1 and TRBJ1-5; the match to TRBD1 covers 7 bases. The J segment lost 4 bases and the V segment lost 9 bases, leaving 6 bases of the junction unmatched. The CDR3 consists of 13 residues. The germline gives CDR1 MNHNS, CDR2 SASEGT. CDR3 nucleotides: TGTGCCAGTCAGGACAGGATTAATCAGCCCCAGCATTTT. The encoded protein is CASQDRINQPQHF.

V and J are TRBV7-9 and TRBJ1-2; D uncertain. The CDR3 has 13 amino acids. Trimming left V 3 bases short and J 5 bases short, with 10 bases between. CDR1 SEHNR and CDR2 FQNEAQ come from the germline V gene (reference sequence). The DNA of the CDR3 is TGTGCCAGCAGCTTTGGCAGGCCTTATGGCTACACCTTC. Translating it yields CASSFGRPYGYTF.

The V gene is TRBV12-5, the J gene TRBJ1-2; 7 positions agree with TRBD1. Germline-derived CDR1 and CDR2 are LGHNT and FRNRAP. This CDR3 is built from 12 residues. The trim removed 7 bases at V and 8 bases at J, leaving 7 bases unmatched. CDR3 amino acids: CASATGQRGYTF. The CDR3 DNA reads TGTGCTAGTGCCACGGGACAGAGAGGCTACACCTTC.

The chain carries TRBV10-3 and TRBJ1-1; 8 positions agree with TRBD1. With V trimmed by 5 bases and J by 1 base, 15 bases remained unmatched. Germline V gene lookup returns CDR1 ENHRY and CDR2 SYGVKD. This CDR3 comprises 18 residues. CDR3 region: CAISTVGTGIAWNTEAFF. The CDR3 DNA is TGTGCCATCAGTACCGTAGGGACAGGAATTGCGTGGAACACTGAAGCTTTCTTT.

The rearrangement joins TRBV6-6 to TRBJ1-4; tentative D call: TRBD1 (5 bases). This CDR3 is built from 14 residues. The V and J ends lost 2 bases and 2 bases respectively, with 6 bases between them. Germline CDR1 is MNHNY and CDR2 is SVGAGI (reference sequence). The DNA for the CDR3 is TGTGCCAGCAGTTACGCAGGGACTAATGAAAAACTGTTTTTT. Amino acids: CASSYAGTNEKLFF.

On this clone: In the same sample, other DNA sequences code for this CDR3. The CDR3 nucleotides read TGTGCCAGCTCACCACAGGGGGCCTACAATGAGCAGTTCTTC. As protein: CASSPQGAYNEQFF. V is TRBV18 and J is TRBJ2-1; maybe TRBD1 (6 bases). CDR1 is KGHSH and CDR2 is LQKENI in the germline V gene. The V gene lost 1 base and the J gene lost 2 bases, with 6 bases spanning the gap. The length of the CDR3 is 14 residues.

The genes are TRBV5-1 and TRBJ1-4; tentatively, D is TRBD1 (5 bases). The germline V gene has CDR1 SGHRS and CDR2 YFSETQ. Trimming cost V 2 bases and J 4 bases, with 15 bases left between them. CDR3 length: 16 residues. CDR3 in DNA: TGCGCCAGCAGCTTCGGGGACTCGCATAGTAATGAAAAACTGTTTTTT. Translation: CASSFGDSHSNEKLFF.

CDR3 sequence (DNA): TGTGCCAGCAGTTACCCCAGGCTACATAGCAATCAGCCCCAGCATTTT. It codes for CASSYPRLHSNQPQHF. V gene TRBV6-5 combines with J gene TRBJ1-5; D gene unclear. CDR3 length equals 16 residues. Germline lookup yields CDR1 MNHEY and CDR2 SVGAGI. Trimming cost V 2 bases and J 0 bases, with 11 bases left between them.

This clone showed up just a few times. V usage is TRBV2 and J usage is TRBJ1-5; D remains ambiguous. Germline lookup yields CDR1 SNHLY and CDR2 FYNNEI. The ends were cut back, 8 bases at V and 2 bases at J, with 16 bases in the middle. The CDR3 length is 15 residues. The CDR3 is CASCLEQWGNQPQHF. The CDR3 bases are TGTGCCAGCTGTTTGGAGCAGTGGGGCAATCAGCCCCAGCATTTT.

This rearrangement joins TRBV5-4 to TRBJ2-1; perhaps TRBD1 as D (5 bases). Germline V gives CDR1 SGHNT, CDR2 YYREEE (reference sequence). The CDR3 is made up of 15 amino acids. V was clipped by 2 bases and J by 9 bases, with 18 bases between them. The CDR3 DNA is TGTGCCAGCAGCTTTCGATCACCACCTGGGGCTGAGCAGTTCTTC. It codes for CASSFRSPPGAEQFF.